A single T cell receptor beta chain is shown here with its context. This CDR3 is 14 amino acids long. Germline CDR1 reads ENHRY; CDR2 reads SYGVKD. With 6 bases clipped from V and 6 bases from J, the junction kept 1 base outside the gene matches. This sample stems from a study of technical replicates of blood from several donors. TCRdb keeps only in-frame clones here, not all; method: immunoSEQ multiplex PCR. Among tens of thousands of clones listed, approximately 94% were seen once. The sample was PBMCs. This TCR was sampled from a human donor in good health. Some clones in this sample may be carry-over from other donors' samples. The genes are TRBV10-3 and TRBJ2-1; 14 bases line up with TRBD2. This chain's CDR3 is CAIRGTSGGNEQFF. CDR3 nucleotides: TGTGCCATCAGGGGGACTAGCGGGGGCAATGAGCAGTTCTTC.